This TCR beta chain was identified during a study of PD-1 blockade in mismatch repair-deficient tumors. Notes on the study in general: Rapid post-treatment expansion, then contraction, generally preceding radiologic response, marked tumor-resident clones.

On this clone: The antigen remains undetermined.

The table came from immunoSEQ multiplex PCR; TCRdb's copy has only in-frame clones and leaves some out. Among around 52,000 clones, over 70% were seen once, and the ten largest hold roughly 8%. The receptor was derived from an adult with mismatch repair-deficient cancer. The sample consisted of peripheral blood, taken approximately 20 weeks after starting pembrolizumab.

Here the CDR3 reads CASSVRNTGNTIYF. For the CDR3, the DNA is TGTGCCAGCAGCGTGAGAAATACCGGAAACACCATATATTTT. The chain couples TRBV9 to TRBJ1-3, with no clear D. V was pared by 2 bases and J by 4 bases, with 10 bases between. The CDR3 has 14 amino acids. The germline gives CDR1 SGDLS, CDR2 YYNGEE.